Presented here are 28 T cell receptor beta chains from one specimen sequenced in a study of T cell repertoires in cytomegalovirus infection. TCRdb analysed the reads with MiXCR anew, one entry per CDR3 protein. The top ten hold around 2.4% of the sample, which has almost 300,000 distinct CDR3 sequences, 8% to 10% seen once. The sequenced sample consisted of PBMCs. Source of these receptors: a human donor in good health (CMV status not recorded). Some clones in this sample may be carry-over from other donors' samples.

This clonotype was recorded once. A much larger clone differs from this one at a single base, so this may be a read error. V and J are TRBV3-1 and TRBJ1-4; 7 bases line up with TRBD1. Germline CDR1 reads LGHDT; CDR2 reads YNNKEL (reference sequence). The CDR3 consists of 15 residues. The DNA for the CDR3 is TGTGCCAGCATCCAAGGGGGACAGTCTAATGAAAAACTGTTTTTT. Its protein is CASIQGGQSNEKLFF.

This clonotype was counted many times. CDR3 DNA: TGTGCCAGCAGTACTGGGGCCAACGTCCTGACTTTC. Protein sequence: CASSTGANVLTF. This chain joins TRBV12-3 or TRBV12-4 and TRBJ2-6, with unresolved D. V was clipped by 5 bases and J by 2 bases, with 1 base between them. The CDR3 loop spans 12 amino acids.

The sample holds many counts of this clonotype. This CDR3 reads CSVVGFHPKETQYF. DNA for the CDR3: TGCAGCGTTGTCGGTTTCCACCCGAAAGAGACCCAGTACTTC. The chain joins TRBV29-1 to TRBJ2-5; D unclear. The germline gives CDR1 SQVTM, CDR2 ANQGSEA. The V end lost 4 bases, the J end lost 3 bases, and 15 bases lay between the germline ends. The length of the CDR3 is 14 residues.

The CDR3 sequence: CSALRVGDEQYF. CDR3 nucleotide sequence: TGCAGTGCTCTAAGAGTTGGGGACGAGCAGTACTTC. This chain links TRBV20-1 with TRBJ2-7, with no clear D. Germline V gives CDR1 DFQATT, CDR2 SNEGSKA (reference sequence). The CDR3 totals 12 residues. V gave up 5 bases and J gave up 5 bases, with 13 bases separating them.

In this sample, this clonotype turned up many times. Written as DNA, the CDR3 is TGTGCCAGCAGTGAACGGTACGAGCAGTACGTC. This translates into CASSERYEQYV. This chain links TRBV2 with TRBJ2-7; D ambiguous. Germline lookup yields CDR1 SNHLY and CDR2 FYNNEI. The CDR3 length is 11 residues. V was shortened by 2 bases and J by 4 bases, with 3 bases between the two germline ends.

This chain connects TRBV29-1 to TRBJ2-1; 7 bases line up with TRBD1. Unmatched junction bases numbered 2, after V lost 2 bases and J lost 1 base. Germline values: CDR1 SQVTM, CDR2 ANQGSEA. CDR3 length equals 14 residues. The CDR3 protein is CSVEKDRSYNEQFF. In nucleotides, the CDR3 is TGCAGCGTTGAAAAGGACAGGTCCTACAATGAGCAGTTCTTC.

The sample holds many counts of this clonotype. V gene TRBV29-1 combines with J gene TRBJ2-3; 11 positions match TRBD1. J was trimmed by 6 bases and V by 6 bases; bases with no gene match: 11. The germline CDR1 and CDR2 sequences are SQVTM and ANQGSEA. The length of the CDR3 is 15 residues. CDR3 bases: TGCAGCGTGTCCTGGGTGGACAGGGGGCAGGATACGCAGTATTTT. Its translation is CSVSWVDRGQDTQYF.

This clonotype has a count of ten or more. The rearrangement joins TRBV28 to TRBJ1-4; 8 bases match TRBD1. This CDR3 spans 14 amino acids. The trim removed 5 bases at V and 7 bases at J, leaving 6 bases unmatched. Germline CDR1 MDHEN, CDR2 SYDVKM. CDR3 sequence reads: CASSLRGLSEKLFF. Here the CDR3 DNA reads TGTGCCAGCAGTCTCAGGGGGCTTAGTGAAAAACTGTTTTTT.

This clonotype was detected a few times. V and J are TRBV19 and TRBJ2-5, with D hard to call. The CDR3 consists of 13 residues. The germline CDR1 and CDR2 sequences are LNHDA and SQIVND (reference sequence). Between the trimmed V and J ends, which lost 7 bases and 4 bases, there was a span of 13 bases. The CDR3 DNA follows: TGTGCCAGTACCCGATCCGTGGGAGAGACCCAGTACTTC. Translating it yields CASTRSVGETQYF.

In its sample, this clonotype was seen many times. The V gene is TRBV29-1, the J gene TRBJ2-5; D not resolved. Per germline, CDR1 SQVTM and CDR2 ANQGSEA. The CDR3 length is 13 residues. V was trimmed by 3 bases and J by 0 bases, leaving 8 bases between them. The CDR3 spells CSVDWAYQETQYF. The CDR3 nucleotides read TGCAGCGTTGATTGGGCATACCAAGAGACCCAGTACTTC. Full variable domain (missing parts from reference TRBV29-1 and TRBJ2-5): SAVISQKPSRDICQRGTSLTIQCQVDSQVTMMFWYRQQPGQSLTLIATANQGSEATYESGFVIDKFPISRPNLTFSTLTVSNMSPEDSSIYLCSVDWAYQETQYFGPGTRLLVL.

V is TRBV6-6 and J is TRBJ2-1, with 9 bases lining up with TRBD1. The germline gives CDR1 MNHNY, CDR2 SVGAGI (reference sequence). Unmatched junction bases numbered 9, after V lost 7 bases and J lost 8 bases. This CDR3 has 14 residues. CDR3 in amino acids: CASKDRGVRDEQFF. CDR3 in DNA: TGTGCCAGCAAAGACAGGGGGGTTCGGGATGAGCAGTTCTTC.

This clonotype was observed at least ten times. V gene TRBV29-1 combines with J gene TRBJ2-1; D uncertain. Deletions cut 1 base from V and 0 bases from J, with 10 bases between. Germline CDR1 reads SQVTM; CDR2 reads ANQGSEA. The CDR3 runs 15 residues. CDR3 coding DNA: TGCAGCGTTGAAGGAGGCCCGAGCTCCTACAATGAGCAGTTCTTC. It is translated as CSVEGGPSSYNEQFF.

This clonotype was counted many times. The genes are TRBV5-1 and TRBJ1-6; perhaps TRBD1 as D (5 bases). The V gene lost 0 bases and the J gene lost 8 bases, with 9 bases spanning the gap. The CDR3 spans 14 residues. Germline V gene sequence: CDR1 SGHRS, CDR2 YFSETQ. CDR3 sequence: CASSLGQGDSPLHF. The CDR3, as DNA: TGCGCCAGCAGCTTGGGCCAGGGAGATTCACCCCTCCACTTT.

Many counts were recorded for this clonotype. The V gene is TRBV7-9, the J gene TRBJ2-3; D possibly corresponds to TRBD1 (6 bases). In germline, CDR1 is SEHNR, CDR2 FQNEAQ (reference sequence). Trimming cost V 5 bases and J 0 bases, with 12 bases left between them. This CDR3 has 15 amino acids. CDR3 bases: TGTGCCAGCAGCATCCGGGACACTAGCACAGATACGCAGTATTTT. This codes for CASSIRDTSTDTQYF.

J is TRBJ2-7 and V is TRBV20-1, with TRBD2 matching over 8 bases. The CDR3 has 12 amino acids. Germline CDR1 is DFQATT and CDR2 is SNEGSKA (reference sequence). In nucleotides, the CDR3 is TGCAGTGCTGGACTAGCCTCCGACGAGCAGTACGTC. Its protein product is CSAGLASDEQYV.

At least ten counts were recorded for this clonotype. The V gene is TRBV2, the J gene TRBJ2-1; the D gene could be TRBD1 or TRBD2 (5 bases each). Germline CDR1 and CDR2: SNHLY and FYNNEI. V was clipped by 1 base and J by 9 bases, with 10 bases between them. The CDR3 is 13 amino acids. The DNA of the CDR3 is TGTGCCAGCAGTGAAGGGGGCAGCGGTGAGCAGTTCTTC. It translates to CASSEGGSGEQFF. Looking up the rest from reference TRBV2 and TRBJ2-1 gives the full variable domain: EPEVTQTPSHQVTQMGQEVILRCVPISNHLYFYWYRQILGQKVEFLVSFYNNEISEKSEIFDDQFSVERPDGSNFTLKIRSTKLEDSAMYFCASSEGGSGEQFFGPGTRLTVL.

This clonotype has ten or more counts. The gene calls are TRBV7-2 and TRBJ2-7; TRBD2 aligns across 8 bases. Germline loops: CDR1 SGHTA, CDR2 FQGNSA. V lost 1 base to trimming and J lost 4 bases; unmatched junction nucleotides: 9. The CDR3 is made up of 16 amino acids. For the CDR3, the DNA is TGTGCCAGCAGCTTAGTTCCAGCGGGGGCCTCGTACGAGCAGTACTTC. Protein product: CASSLVPAGASYEQYF.

This clonotype was seen ten or more times. V is TRBV28 and J is TRBJ2-3; 10 nucleotides align to TRBD1. Germline CDR1 and CDR2: MDHEN and SYDVKM. J lost 5 bases, V lost 7 bases, and 9 bases had no gene match. This CDR3 has 15 residues. CDR3 sequence reads: CASTVGQGKGDTQYF. In nucleotides, the CDR3 is TGTGCCAGCACGGTGGGACAGGGGAAGGGAGATACGCAGTATTTT.

This clonotype was seen ten or more times. The genes are TRBV28 and TRBJ2-7; D gene uncertain. The V and J ends lost 7 bases and 3 bases respectively, with 10 bases between them. This CDR3 has 12 residues. Looked up from germline, CDR1 is MDHEN and CDR2 is SYDVKM. This chain's CDR3 is CASTRMGYEQYV. For the CDR3, the DNA is TGTGCCAGCACCCGGATGGGCTACGAGCAGTACGTC.

This clonotype was seen only a few times. V and J are TRBV28 and TRBJ1-3; D not certain. V was trimmed by 3 bases and J by 2 bases, leaving 11 bases between them. Germline V CDR1 and CDR2: MDHEN, SYDVKM. The CDR3 extends over 15 amino acids. CDR3 nucleotide sequence: TGTGCCAGCAGTTTGGTCGCCGCTCCTGGAAACACCATATATTTT. Its protein is CASSLVAAPGNTIYF.

This clonotype was counted many times. V gene TRBV20-1 combines with J gene TRBJ2-4, with D perhaps TRBD1 (6 bases). From germline, CDR1 is DFQATT and CDR2 SNEGSKA (reference sequence). This CDR3 spans 13 amino acids. V lost 5 bases to trimming and J lost 2 bases, with 10 bases between them. The CDR3 region has the DNA TGCAGTGCTTTGGACAGTACCAAAAACATTCAGTACTTC. This codes for CSALDSTKNIQYF.

This clonotype was counted between two and nine times. The chain combines TRBV7-3 with TRBJ2-3, with D maybe TRBD2 (5 bases). The CDR3 loop spans 16 amino acids. V dropped 5 bases and J dropped 5 bases, with 20 bases sitting between them. Germline V gives CDR1 SGHTA, CDR2 FQGTGA. The CDR3 nucleotides read TGTGCCAGCAGCCCCCGCCCGACGGACTTTCGAGATACGCAGTATTTT. Translating gives CASSPRPTDFRDTQYF.

This clonotype has a count of ten or more. The CDR3 loop is CSVEGRGQGTDSNQPQHF. CDR3 bases: TGCAGCGTTGAGGGCCGAGGACAGGGAACCGATAGCAATCAGCCCCAGCATTTT. The chain uses TRBV29-1 and TRBJ1-5; 8 nucleotides align to TRBD1. The V and J ends lost 3 bases and 0 bases, in that order; junction bases with no gene match: 13. In germline, CDR1 is SQVTM, CDR2 ANQGSEA. The CDR3 sequence is 18 residues long.

This rearrangement joins TRBV7-4 to TRBJ2-7; 7 nucleotides agree with TRBD1. V was pared by 5 bases and J by 7 bases, with 11 bases of the junction left unmatched. The CDR3 is made up of 14 amino acids. CDR1 is SGHVT and CDR2 is SQSDAQ in the germline V gene. The CDR3 region is CASSPGTDSNEQYV. The CDR3 coding sequence is TGTGCCAGCAGCCCTGGGACAGACTCGAATGAGCAGTACGTC.

This clonotype appeared once. The chain recombines TRBV20-1 with TRBJ2-3; D is undetermined. Germline assignment: CDR1 DFQATT and CDR2 SNEGSKA (reference sequence). The CDR3 consists of 15 residues. V was pared by 0 bases and J by 0 bases, with 10 bases between. CDR3 sequence reads: CSAREGSKSTDTQYF. The DNA of the CDR3 is TGCAGTGCTAGAGAAGGCAGCAAGAGCACAGATACGCAGTATTTT.

The sample holds many counts of this clonotype. This rearrangement joins TRBV2 to TRBJ1-5; D gene unclear. CDR3 length: 15 amino acids. Germline CDR1 SNHLY, CDR2 FYNNEI. V gave up 8 bases and J gave up 4 bases, with 18 bases separating them. Here the CDR3 reads CASSRGQIGNQPQHF. CDR3 sequence (DNA): TGTGCCAGCTCAAGAGGCCAGATTGGTAATCAGCCCCAGCATTTT.

This clonotype has at least ten counts. The chain links TRBV7-3 to TRBJ2-3; unclear D gene. Trimming stripped 0 bases from V and 6 bases from J, with 10 bases between. The CDR3 contains 14 residues. Germline loops: CDR1 SGHTA, CDR2 FQGTGA. The CDR3 nucleotides are TGTGCCAGCAGCTTAACGATGAGCGCGGATACGCAGTATTTT. As protein: CASSLTMSADTQYF.

There are a few counts of this clonotype. The CDR3: CASSIWTVNGYTF. CDR3 nucleotide sequence: TGTGCCAGCAGTATTTGGACAGTTAATGGCTACACCTTC. J is TRBJ1-2 and V is TRBV12-3 or TRBV12-4; tentative D call: TRBD1 (6 bases). This CDR3 region has 13 residues. With 5 bases removed from V and 6 bases from J, the gap between germline ends came to 13 bases.